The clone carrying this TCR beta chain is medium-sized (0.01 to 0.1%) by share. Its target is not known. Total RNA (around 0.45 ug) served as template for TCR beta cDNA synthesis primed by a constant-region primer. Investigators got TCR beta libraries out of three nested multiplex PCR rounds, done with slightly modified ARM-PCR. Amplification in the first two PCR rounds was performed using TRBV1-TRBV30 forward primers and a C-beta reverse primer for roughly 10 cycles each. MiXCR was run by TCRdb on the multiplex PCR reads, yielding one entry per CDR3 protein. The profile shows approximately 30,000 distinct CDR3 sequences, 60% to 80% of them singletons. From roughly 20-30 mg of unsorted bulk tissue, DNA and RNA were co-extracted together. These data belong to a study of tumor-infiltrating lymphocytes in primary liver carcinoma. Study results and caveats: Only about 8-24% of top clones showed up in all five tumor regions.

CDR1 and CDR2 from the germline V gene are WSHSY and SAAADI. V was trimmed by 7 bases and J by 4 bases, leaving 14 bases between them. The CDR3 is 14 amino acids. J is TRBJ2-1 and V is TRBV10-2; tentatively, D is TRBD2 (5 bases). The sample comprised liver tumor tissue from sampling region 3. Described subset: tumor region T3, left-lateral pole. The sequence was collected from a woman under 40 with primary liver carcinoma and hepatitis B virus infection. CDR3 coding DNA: TGCGCCAGCAAGCGGAGAGAGGGTTACAATGAGCAGTTCTTC. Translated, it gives CASKRREGYNEQFF.